Below are 12 T cell receptor beta chains sequenced from a single sample in a study of shared clonotypes between healthy human individuals. Profiled with immunoSEQ multiplex PCR; TCRdb holds only in-frame clones, not every one. This table holds approximately 500,000 clones, approximately 95% found once. Sequencing was done on a sample of naive CD4+ T cells sorted from blood. Subset given: CD45RA+ positively selected. Receptors were obtained from a woman aged 30 to 39 in good health.

J is TRBJ2-7 and V is TRBV10-3; D not certain. V was shortened by 3 bases and J by 7 bases, with 7 bases between the two germline ends. There are 11 residues in the CDR3. CDR1 and CDR2 (germline): ENHRY, SYGVKD. The CDR3 region has the DNA TGTGCCATCAGTGAATTCGGTGAGCAGTACTTC. This codes for CAISEFGEQYF.

This rearrangement joins TRBV6-6 to TRBJ2-7; D possibly uses TRBD1 or TRBD2 (5 bases each). V dropped 4 bases and J dropped 0 bases, with 10 bases sitting between them. Per the germline V gene, CDR1 is MNHNY and CDR2 is SVGAGI (reference sequence). The CDR3 extends over 14 amino acids. The CDR3 coding sequence is TGTGCCAGCAGTTCCAAGGGGACCTCCTACGAGCAGTACTTC. Encoded protein: CASSSKGTSYEQYF.

The genes are TRBV6-1 and TRBJ1-3; possible D gene TRBD1, 5 bases. CDR3 size: 15 residues. Germline V gives CDR1 MNHNS, CDR2 SASEGT. V shed 0 bases and J shed 2 bases, with 8 bases lying between them. This CDR3 reads CASSEARGAGNTIYF. The CDR3 nucleotides read TGTGCCAGCAGTGAAGCGCGGGGGGCTGGAAACACCATATATTTT.

V usage is TRBV5-1 and J usage is TRBJ2-7; a possible D gene is TRBD2 (7 bases). CDR3 length: 17 amino acids. Trimming left V 3 bases short and J 3 bases short, with 22 bases between. CDR1 is SGHRS and CDR2 is YFSETQ in the germline V gene. The CDR3 DNA sequence: TGCGCCAGCAGCTACGATCTTCAGGGAGGGGGGCTCTACGAGCAGTACTTC. Amino acid sequence: CASSYDLQGGGLYEQYF.

The chain carries TRBV10-3 and TRBJ2-7, with 8 positions matching TRBD2. The CDR3 runs 16 residues. V was pared by 4 bases and J by 2 bases, with 10 bases of the junction left unmatched. Germline CDR1 is ENHRY and CDR2 is SYGVKD. The CDR3 here is CAISVGDGRAAYEQYF. The DNA of the CDR3 is TGTGCCATCAGTGTTGGGGACGGGAGGGCCGCCTACGAGCAGTACTTC.

This chain joins TRBV6-6 and TRBJ2-7, with TRBD2 identical over 7 bases. Germline V gene data show CDR1 as MNHNY and CDR2 as SVGAGI (reference sequence). The CDR3 length is 14 residues. J was trimmed by 2 bases and V by 4 bases; bases with no gene match: 5. The CDR3 nucleotides are TGTGCCAGCAGTTCGCGGGAGCTTACCTACGAGCAGTACTTC. Translating gives CASSSRELTYEQYF.

V usage is TRBV11-2 and J usage is TRBJ2-7; TRBD2 matches at 8 bases. CDR3 size: 16 residues. Trimming removed 3 bases from V and 7 bases from J; junction bases left unmatched: 14. CDR1 and CDR2 (germline): SGHAT, FQNNGV. The CDR3 is CASSFGLARGVREQYF. The DNA of the CDR3 is TGTGCCAGCAGCTTCGGACTAGCTCGAGGGGTGAGGGAGCAGTACTTC.

The V gene is TRBV28, the J gene TRBJ1-2; D gene ambiguous. The CDR3 has 14 residues. Germline CDR1 and CDR2: MDHEN and SYDVKM. V shed 1 base and J shed 9 bases, with 15 bases lying between them. In DNA, the CDR3 is TGTGCCAGCAGTTTATCAGACACCTGGCACAGCTACACCTTC. Translating gives CASSLSDTWHSYTF.

V gene TRBV28 combines with J gene TRBJ2-4; 8 bases are a match to TRBD1. Trimming cost V 3 bases and J 9 bases; bases outside gene matches: 7. The length of the CDR3 is 14 residues. Per the germline V gene, CDR1 is MDHEN and CDR2 is SYDVKM. As DNA, the CDR3 is TGTGCCAGCAGTTTGGGGAACAGGGGGAGCATTCAGTACTTC. This sequence encodes CASSLGNRGSIQYF. Using reference TRBV28 and TRBJ2-4 for the parts outside the CDR3, the full variable domain is DVKVTQSSRYLVKRTGEKVFLECVQDMDHENMFWYRQDPGLGLRLIYFSYDVKMKEKGDIPEGYSVSREKKERFSLILESASTNQTSMYLCASSLGNRGSIQYFGAGTRLSVL.

This chain connects TRBV29-1 to TRBJ2-3; a possible D gene is TRBD2 (5 bases). Per germline, CDR1 SQVTM and CDR2 ANQGSEA. Trimming cost V 1 base and J 0 bases, with 8 bases left between them. The CDR3 is 14 amino acids. CDR3 bases: TGCAGCGTTGAAGCCAGCGGAAGCACAGATACGCAGTATTTT. Encoded protein: CSVEASGSTDTQYF.

J is TRBJ1-3 and V is TRBV2; TRBD1 aligns across 7 bases. The junction had 6 bases not matched to a gene; V was cut back by 6 bases and J by 4 bases. Germline V CDR1 and CDR2: SNHLY, FYNNEI. The CDR3 runs 14 residues. The CDR3 loop is CASRAGTDGNTIYF. The CDR3 DNA follows: TGTGCCAGCAGAGCCGGGACAGACGGAAACACCATATATTTT.

Notes on this clone: In the same sample, other DNA sequences code for this CDR3. V usage is TRBV29-1 and J usage is TRBJ1-1, with D maybe TRBD1 (5 bases). V was trimmed by 4 bases and J by 0 bases, leaving 9 bases between them. The CDR3 extends over 13 amino acids. Germline CDR1 reads SQVTM; CDR2 reads ANQGSEA. CDR3 coding DNA: TGCAGCGTTGGGGGGAGAATGAACACTGAAGCTTTCTTT. As protein: CSVGGRMNTEAFF.